This TCR beta chain was identified during a study of T cells in Graves' hyperthyroidism and ophthalmopathy. Study results and limitations: Within blood appeared most thyroid clonotypes that had expanded above 0.001.

RNA transcripts provided the source from which TCR beta CDR3 regions were amplified. Initially, a first-round RT-PCR of the TCR CDR3 employed the HTBI primer set. Via MiXCR, TCRdb re-called the multiplex PCR reads, giving one row per CDR3 protein. The sample contains 650,000 to 800,000 distinct CDR3 sequences, just under 45% of which appear only once. In regard to this clonotype: Its antigen remains unknown. Mismatch with germline at one junction end may stem from a read error.

The CDR3 loop spans 16 amino acids. Germline V CDR1 and CDR2: MNHNS, SASEGT. The chain links TRBV6-1 to TRBJ1-2; D might be TRBD1 (5 bases). The TCR originated in an adult man with Graves' disease, either hyperthyroidism or ophthalmopathy (not recorded which). The specimen was peripheral blood or thyroid tissue (not recorded which). Here the CDR3 DNA reads TGTGCCATCAGTTCCAACAGGATCCCCGTCAGCTATGGCTACACCTTC. Protein: CAISSNRIPVSYGYTF.